This T cell receptor (beta chain) was observed in a study of T cells in Graves' hyperthyroidism and ophthalmopathy. RNA transcripts served as the template for amplifying TCR beta CDR3 regions. Researchers ran a first-round RT-PCR on the TCR CDR3 using the HTBI primer set. TCRdb re-called the multiplex PCR reads through MiXCR, storing one row per CDR3 protein. The table includes under 500,000 distinct CDR3 sequences, more than 12% detected once. Among ophthalmopathy patients, the Clinical Activity Score reached at least 3, the NOSPECS grade reached at least 4, and duration remained under 3 months. Exclusion of a patient resulted from uncontrolled infection, other autoimmune disease, pregnancy or lactation. Fresh 10 ml peripheral blood yielded PBMCs. This clonotype was observed at least ten times. This clonotype originated in a man between 50 and 59 years old with Graves' ophthalmopathy. Sample: blood.

In DNA form, the CDR3 reads TGTGCCTGGAGCCCCGGGTTCGCCTACGAGCAGTACTTC. As protein: CAWSPGFAYEQYF. J is TRBJ2-7 and V is TRBV30; D remains ambiguous. The CDR3 has 13 residues. Germline CDR1 and CDR2: GTSNPN and SVGIG (reference sequence). The V end was cut by 3 bases, the J end by 2 bases, with 11 bases between.